This T cell receptor (beta chain) was profiled in a study of regulatory T cells in long-lasting Graves disease (dated by TCRdb to about 2021). As for the study more broadly: Patients with newly diagnosed Graves' disease had been on antithyroid drugs for under 3 months. A total of 35 or so samples were covered by TCR sequencing, comprising some 13 persistent and around 20 newly diagnosed Graves' disease patients. This study used TCR sequencing and RNA sequencing of peripheral blood to compare persistent Graves' disease patients against newly diagnosed Graves' disease patients. The study took place in China and was registered as a clinical trial.

This sample's time point label indicates: newly diagnosed GD, antithyroid drugs for less than 3 months. RNA was extracted from PBMCs in TRIzol for both TCR sequencing and RNA sequencing. The diagnosis of Graves' disease followed American Thyroid Association guidelines. Patients for the study were recruited at an endocrinology department in Xi'an, China. Each patient gave approximately 10 milliliters of peripheral blood, collected in an EDTA anticoagulant tube. Ficoll Paque Plus density gradient separation was used to isolate PBMCs, and no additional T cell sorting was done. RNA quality was checked with an Agilent 2100 Bioanalyzer and agarose gel, and concentration with a NanoDrop 2000. The protocol used for the library was multiplex PCR. The sample was run on an Illumina HiSeq 4000. To build TCR beta libraries, CDR3 regions were amplified by Arm-PCR using iRepertoire HTBI primers. PCR products were gel purified before sequencing. As for how the authors treated the data: A total of 60 to 80 TRBV and 14 TRBJ segments were identified across samples and were used for gene usage analysis of CDR3 amino acid clonotypes. COPE and FqMerger were used to merge the filtered high-quality paired reads into contigs. BLAST was used to align contigs to IMGT TRBV, TRBD and TRBJ reference genes, and CDR3 was defined according to IMGT. Highly expanded clones were defined as clonotypes with a frequency above 0.1%. Shannon entropy was used to measure repertoire diversity, and the Gini coefficient was used to measure V-J evenness. Public clonotypes were defined as clonotypes shared by more than one individual. Clones were called with MiXCR by TCRdb after fastp trimmed the public reads at Q25, and only in-frame beta chains were retained. Every distinct CDR3 protein forms one entry, paired with its most common genes and DNA. Clone size and V and J calls follow TCRdb, not the original study. A total of some 450,000 distinct CDR3 sequences appear in this sample, approximately 16% of them only once. The ten largest clones take up about 10% of the sample.

Trimming takes 5 bases from V and 7 bases from J, and the germline ends sit 14 bases apart. The CDR3 runs 13 residues from the cysteine to the phenylalanine. Only the CDR3 region is kept as DNA, spanning 39 bases read in frame from base 1. Looking up the germline V gene (reference sequence) yields CDR1 SEHNR and CDR2 FQNEAQ. This clonotype came up many times. Its antigen has not been determined. No much larger clone exists at a distance of one base, and base qualities are not known. Overall study results and their limits: The small sample size was acknowledged by the authors as a limitation that may reduce accuracy. More public clonotypes were shared among persistent patients (around 3,000) than among newly diagnosed patients (over 900). Persistent disease showed preferential use of TRBV28, TRBJ1-2 and TRBJ2-5, whereas newly diagnosed disease favored TRBV20-1 and TRBJ2-1. Only peripheral blood was studied, because thyroid tissue, the primary lesion, was inaccessible. Persistent Graves' disease patients showed lower TCR Shannon entropy and fewer highly expanded clones than newly diagnosed patients, suggesting clonal expansion. Sequencing and analysis were restricted to the TCR beta chain.

The sample was also linked to a second study, of T cells in Graves' hyperthyroidism and ophthalmopathy. Drawing on the second study: Stable Graves' hyperthyroidism was defined as the absence of progression to ophthalmopathy over 18 months of follow-up. Hyperthyroidism patients were newly diagnosed, had a disease duration of under 2 months, and were aged 18 to 65 years. The study excluded patients with uncontrolled infections, other autoimmune diseases, pregnancy or lactation. Clinical symptoms, serum thyroxine and TRAb, thyroid ultrasound, and orbital computed tomography formed the basis for the diagnoses. A first-round RT-PCR of the TCR CDR3 used the HTBI primer set with the Qiagen OneStep RT-PCR kit. Blood samples also contained most of the expanded thyroid clonotypes (frequency above 0.001), which suggests that blood repertoires may reflect thyroid immune responses. In cross-validation, a model built on a 13 V-J signature told ophthalmopathy apart from stable hyperthyroidism with approximately 90% sensitivity and around 84% specificity, and in testing the same model reached 80%/75%. In validation, the model predicted progression to ophthalmopathy a median of approximately 6.6 months before onset, with roughly 71% sensitivity and nearly 75% specificity. A discovery cohort of 95 to 100 patients, about 40 with Graves' ophthalmopathy and 57 with stable Graves' hyperthyroidism, was used to find distinguishing TCR V-J signatures. Prospective prediction of ophthalmopathy was tested in an independent validation cohort of about 19 hyperthyroidism patients and some 17 patients who later progressed to ophthalmopathy. The 100 discovery patients were randomly split 7:3 into training and test sets. The study also compared thyroid tissue and blood T-cell repertoires from five or six Graves' hyperthyroidism patients. After sampling, hyperthyroidism patients received methimazole starting at 30 mg daily, and ophthalmopathy patients received high-dose intravenous methylprednisolone. Libraries were constructed in a second round of multiplex PCR, after which size selection and purification were carried out. Sequencing of the libraries was done on an Illumina HiSeq2000 using paired-end 100 bp reads. SOAPnuke was used to process the raw data, throwing out any read that contained adapters or uncalled bases, had a mean Phred below 15, or lacked an exact constant-primer or identifier match. COPE v1.2.5 was used to merge high-quality paired reads, and clonotypes were defined as unique nucleotide sequences. Clonotypes were aligned to IMGT TRBV, TRBD and TRBJ reference segments using MiTCR v1.1. Analysis was restricted to V-J combinations with a frequency above 0.0001, which covered roughly 99% of repertoires. A TCS score was defined as the ratio between F50 (clonal expansion) and ExV (chaos), using BLOSUM62-based TCRdist between CDR3 peptides within each V-J. Welch's t-statistics and random forest reduced fewer than 550 V-J features to 10 to 15, which were used in a naive Bayes classifier (R e1071). Sample size was not statistically predetermined, and investigators were not blinded to group allocation. According to the paper, TCR Vbeta CDR3 sequencing was carried out on 135 peripheral blood samples, which came from fewer than 50 ophthalmopathy, about 75 hyperthyroidism and roughly 17 progressor patients.

This material consisted of peripheral blood mononuclear cells (PBMCs), taken at new diagnosis, from a patient treated with antithyroid drugs. The receptor's source is a woman in her twenties or thirties with Graves disease. Donor details come from another sample of the same person, matched by shared clones. The rearrangement combines TRBV7-9 with TRBJ1-1; the D gene is not confidently resolved. The CDR3 is CASSRPSTVEAFF. The base sequence is TGTGCCAGCAGCCGGCCGTCGACGGTTGAAGCTTTCTTT.